Presented here are 26 T cell receptor beta chains from one specimen sequenced in a study of blood T cell repertoires in COVID-19. Here immunoSEQ multiplex PCR was the method, and the copy in TCRdb shows in-frame clones only, minus some. The sample has about 250,000 clones; almost 85% are singletons. The sample comprised peripheral blood. Source of these receptors: a man aged 50 to 60 with active or convalescent COVID-19.

The V call is TRBV7-2, the J call TRBJ2-3, with TRBD2 identical over 10 bases. CDR1 is SGHTA, CDR2 FQGNSA, per germline. The V and J ends lost 5 bases and 7 bases, in that order; junction bases with no gene match: 6. The CDR3 runs 14 residues. The CDR3 reads CASSQTSGRYTQYF. In DNA, the CDR3 is TGTGCCAGCAGCCAGACTAGCGGGCGGTATACGCAGTATTTT.

The CDR3 DNA is TGTGCCAGCAGTAGCGGGCAGAGCTCCTACAATGAGCAGTTCTTC. It encodes CASSSGQSSYNEQFF. This chain connects TRBV2 to TRBJ2-1, with D maybe TRBD2 (6 bases). CDR1 and CDR2 from the germline V gene are SNHLY and FYNNEI. The CDR3 sequence is 15 residues long. Trimming took off 5 bases at V and 0 bases at J, with 11 bases between the two ends. Using reference TRBV2 and TRBJ2-1 for the parts outside the CDR3, the full variable domain is EPEVTQTPSHQVTQMGQEVILRCVPISNHLYFYWYRQILGQKVEFLVSFYNNEISEKSEIFDDQFSVERPDGSNFTLKIRSTKLEDSAMYFCASSSGQSSYNEQFFGPGTRLTVL.

CDR3 sequence (DNA): TGTGCCAGCAGCGTAGCCGGGTTGGGGCTCACAGATACGCAGTATTTT. This sequence encodes CASSVAGLGLTDTQYF. The genes are TRBV28 and TRBJ2-3; tentative D call: TRBD1 (5 bases). This CDR3 has 16 residues. The V end lost 6 bases, the J end lost 2 bases, and 18 bases lay between the germline ends. Germline lookup yields CDR1 MDHEN and CDR2 SYDVKM. Using reference TRBV28 and TRBJ2-3 for the parts outside the CDR3, the full variable domain is DVKVTQSSRYLVKRTGEKVFLECVQDMDHENMFWYRQDPGLGLRLIYFSYDVKMKEKGDIPEGYSVSREKKERFSLILESASTNQTSMYLCASSVAGLGLTDTQYFGPGTRLTVL.

Here the CDR3 reads CASSYRTSTNYGYTF. The DNA of the CDR3 is TGTGCCAGCAGTTACCGCACATCGACTAACTATGGCTACACCTTC. The V call is TRBV6-2 or TRBV6-3, the J call TRBJ1-2, with no clear D. There are 15 residues in the CDR3. V lost 2 bases to trimming and J lost 0 bases, with 10 bases between them. The germline V gene encodes CDR1 MNHEY and CDR2 SVGEGT.

In DNA, the CDR3 is TGTGCCAGTAGTATAGATCTAGCGGGAGGGTACAATGAGCAGTTCTTC. This sequence encodes CASSIDLAGGYNEQFF. The rearrangement joins TRBV19 to TRBJ2-1, with 12 positions matching TRBD2. The CDR3 totals 16 residues. Germline CDR1 is LNHDA and CDR2 is SQIVND (reference sequence). Trimming cost V 0 bases and J 4 bases; bases outside gene matches: 1.

This chain links TRBV6-4 with TRBJ2-1; D unclear. Trimming removed 0 bases at V and 10 bases at J, with 10 bases between. This CDR3 region has 13 residues. Germline V gene data show CDR1 as MRHNA and CDR2 as SNTAGT. CDR3 DNA sequence: TGTGCCAGCAGTGACTCCCCTCTCAGGGAGCAGTTCTTC. Amino acids: CASSDSPLREQFF.

This chain connects TRBV9 to TRBJ1-2; D might be TRBD1 (5 bases). The CDR3 spans 15 residues. V was pared by 4 bases and J by 3 bases, with 16 bases between. Germline V gives CDR1 SGDLS, CDR2 YYNGEE. CDR3 amino acids: CASSQVDAGYYGYTF. In nucleotides, the CDR3 is TGTGCCAGCAGCCAGGTGGACGCAGGGTACTATGGCTACACCTTC.

This chain connects TRBV9 to TRBJ1-2; D gene uncertain. Germline V gives CDR1 SGDLS, CDR2 YYNGEE. Trimming left V 4 bases short and J 7 bases short, with 11 bases between. The CDR3 covers 12 residues. CDR3 protein: CASSPNEGGYTF. CDR3 bases: TGTGCCAGCAGCCCAAACGAGGGTGGCTACACCTTC.

This clone showed up just once. This chain uses TRBV5-1 with TRBJ1-1; 12 nucleotides line up with TRBD1. Trimming cost V 4 bases and J 5 bases; bases outside gene matches: 9. The germline CDR1 and CDR2 sequences are SGHRS and YFSETQ. This CDR3 comprises 16 residues. CDR3 sequence reads: CASSPGQGAPRTEAFF. In nucleotides, the CDR3 is TGCGCCAGCAGCCCGGGACAGGGGGCGCCGAGGACTGAAGCTTTCTTT.

The chain has TRBV24-1 and TRBJ1-2; D is perhaps TRBD1 (6 bases). This CDR3 has 14 residues. CDR1 is KGHDR and CDR2 is SFDVKD in the germline V gene. V lost 3 bases, J lost 8 bases, and 15 bases lay in between. CDR3 loop: CATSDPFPGEGYTF. CDR3 nucleotides: TGTGCCACCAGTGATCCCTTCCCAGGGGAGGGCTACACCTTC.

This clone was detected once. This chain links TRBV29-1 with TRBJ1-2, with D tentatively TRBD1 (5 bases). The CDR3 is 14 residues long. V gave up 0 bases and J gave up 4 bases, with 12 bases separating them. Germline CDR1 is SQVTM and CDR2 is ANQGSEA. The CDR3 loop is CSVEDHRQFYGYTF. CDR3 DNA sequence: TGCAGCGTTGAAGATCATAGACAGTTCTATGGCTACACCTTC.

This clone has just a few counts. The chain carries TRBV3-1 (or the pseudogene TRBV3-2) and TRBJ1-2; D might be TRBD1 (5 bases). V was trimmed by 1 base and J by 4 bases, leaving 7 bases between them. Germline lookup yields CDR1 LGHDT and CDR2 YNNKEL (reference sequence). There are 13 residues in the CDR3. As DNA, the CDR3 is TGTGCCAGCAGCCAAGGACAGTTCTATGGCTACACCTTC. It yields the protein CASSQGQFYGYTF.

The chain links TRBV3-1 (or the pseudogene TRBV3-2) to TRBJ1-5; no clear D. Germline V lookup: CDR1 LGHDT, CDR2 YNNKEL (reference sequence). The CDR3 covers 13 residues. The V gene lost 2 bases and the J gene lost 5 bases, with 7 bases spanning the gap. DNA of the CDR3: TGTGCCAGCAGCCAAAAACTGGATCAGCCCCAGCATTTT. It encodes CASSQKLDQPQHF.

This clone has only one observation. The chain couples TRBV7-8 to TRBJ2-7; 8 bases are a match to TRBD2. The CDR3 totals 16 residues. Germline values: CDR1 SGHVS, CDR2 FQNEAQ. The V and J ends lost 4 bases and 2 bases, in that order; junction bases with no gene match: 10. The CDR3 region has the DNA TGTGCCAGCAGCTCCTTTGAGGGACTAGGACCCTACGAGCAGTACTTC. Protein sequence: CASSSFEGLGPYEQYF.

This clone was observed a handful of times. V and J are TRBV6-5 and TRBJ1-2; 7 bases match TRBD1. This CDR3 has 14 residues. The germline V gene has CDR1 MNHEY and CDR2 SVGAGI. V shed 5 bases, J shed 8 bases, and the junction held 11 bases outside the gene matches. CDR3 sequence (DNA): TGTGCCAGCAGTCGGACAGGCCGCCCCTTGGGCTACACCTTC. Translating it yields CASSRTGRPLGYTF.

The chain has TRBV14 and TRBJ2-2; 8 nucleotides align to TRBD1. V gave up 3 bases and J gave up 5 bases; unmatched junction bases: 5. The germline V gene encodes CDR1 SGHDN and CDR2 FVKESK. This CDR3 contains 15 residues. The CDR3 region is CASSHFGQGTGELFF. The CDR3 coding sequence is TGTGCCAGCAGCCATTTCGGACAGGGTACCGGGGAGCTGTTTTTT.

This chain uses TRBV11-2 with TRBJ2-3, with unresolved D. The CDR3 extends over 14 amino acids. Germline loops: CDR1 SGHAT, CDR2 FQNNGV. The germline V and J ends were trimmed by 1 base and 3 bases, with 8 bases remaining between them. CDR3 DNA sequence: TGTGCCAGCAGCTTAGCGGCGGCTACAGATACGCAGTATTTT. It translates to CASSLAAATDTQYF. Combining the CDR3 with reference TRBV11-2 and TRBJ2-3 gives the whole variable domain EAGVAQSPRYKIIEKRQSVAFWCNPISGHATLYWYQQILGQGPKLLIQFQNNGVVDDSQLPKDRFSAERLKGVDSTLKIQPAKLEDSAVYLCASSLAAATDTQYFGPGTRLTVL.

The rearrangement links TRBV9 to TRBJ2-7; 9 bases map to TRBD2. Trimming cost V 1 base and J 3 bases; bases outside gene matches: 5. CDR3 size: 15 residues. CDR1 and CDR2 from the germline V gene are SGDLS and YYNGEE. CDR3 nucleotide sequence: TGTGCCAGCAGCGTATCTAGCGGGGCGGGCTACGAGCAGTACTTC. Amino acids: CASSVSSGAGYEQYF.

Regarding this clone: Germline is not matched at one junction end, which may reflect a read error. The chain combines TRBV7-7 with TRBJ2-3, with D possibly matching TRBD2 (6 bases). Germline V gene data show CDR1 as SSHAT and CDR2 as FNYEAQ (reference sequence). CDR3 length: 13 amino acids. CDR3 residues: CASSPQLSGTQYF. Written as DNA, the CDR3 is TGTGCTAGCAGTCCACAGTTGAGCGGGACGCAGTATTTT.

The V gene is TRBV18, the J gene TRBJ1-5, with D perhaps TRBD1 (6 bases). Germline loops: CDR1 KGHSH, CDR2 LQKENI. The CDR3 has 13 residues. Trimming took off 5 bases at V and 5 bases at J, with 10 bases between the two ends. CDR3 protein: CASSSDRDQPQHF. DNA of the CDR3: TGTGCCAGCTCATCGGACAGAGATCAGCCCCAGCATTTT.

This clone was detected once. This chain links TRBV6-1 with TRBJ1-5; tentative D call: TRBD1 (6 bases). V was cut by 0 bases and J by 7 bases, with 10 bases left in between. This CDR3 region has 14 residues. Germline V gives CDR1 MNHNS, CDR2 SASEGT. CDR3 nucleotides: TGTGCCAGCAGTGAAGCGAGGGGGAGCCAGCCCCAGCATTTT. It encodes CASSEARGSQPQHF.

V gene TRBV19 combines with J gene TRBJ1-3, with a tentative D call TRBD1 (5 bases). CDR3 size: 14 residues. The ends were cut back, 7 bases at V and 2 bases at J, with 12 bases in the middle. From germline, CDR1 is LNHDA and CDR2 SQIVND (reference sequence). The CDR3 loop reads CASTREGTGNTIYF. In nucleotides, the CDR3 is TGTGCCAGTACCCGGGAGGGGACTGGAAACACCATATATTTT.

The chain uses TRBV20-1 and TRBJ1-3; D remains ambiguous. The germline gives CDR1 DFQATT, CDR2 SNEGSKA (reference sequence). The CDR3 totals 11 residues. Trimming removed 0 bases from V and 10 bases from J, with 7 bases in between. The CDR3 spells CSARDGRTIYF. CDR3 coding DNA: TGCAGTGCTAGAGATGGGAGGACCATATATTTT.

The chain employs TRBV7-2 and TRBJ2-3; 8 bases agree with TRBD1. There are 15 residues in the CDR3. Trimming took 5 bases from V and 2 from J; bases not matched to a gene: 6. The germline V gene has CDR1 SGHTA and CDR2 FQGNSA. CDR3 region: CASSRRDRYTDTQYF. CDR3 nucleotides: TGTGCCAGCAGCCGCCGGGACAGGTACACAGATACGCAGTATTTT.

This clone was seen a few times. The V and J genes are TRBV15 and TRBJ1-5; D might be TRBD1 (6 bases). Trimming stripped 5 bases from V and 7 bases from J, with 21 bases between. The CDR3 consists of 16 residues. CDR1 LNHNV and CDR2 YYDKDF come from the germline V gene (reference sequence). CDR3 nucleotide sequence: TGTGCCACCAGCCCCCACGCAGGGGAATCTGGCCAGCCCCAGCATTTT. It encodes CATSPHAGESGQPQHF.

The V gene is TRBV19, the J gene TRBJ1-6; perhaps TRBD1 as D (6 bases). Germline V gives CDR1 LNHDA, CDR2 SQIVND (reference sequence). Trimming removed 3 bases from V and 7 bases from J, with 22 bases in between. The CDR3 covers 18 residues. The DNA for the CDR3 is TGTGCCAGTAGTATCAGGGGAAAAAAGGGAGGGGAGAATTCACCCCTCCACTTT. This sequence encodes CASSIRGKKGGENSPLHF. Together with reference TRBV19 and TRBJ1-6, the CDR3 gives the full variable domain: DGGITQSPKYLFRKEGQNVTLSCEQNLNHDAMYWYRQDPGQGLRLIYYSQIVNDFQKGDIAEGYSVSREKKESFPLTVTSAQKNPTAFYLCASSIRGKKGGENSPLHFGNGTRLTVT.